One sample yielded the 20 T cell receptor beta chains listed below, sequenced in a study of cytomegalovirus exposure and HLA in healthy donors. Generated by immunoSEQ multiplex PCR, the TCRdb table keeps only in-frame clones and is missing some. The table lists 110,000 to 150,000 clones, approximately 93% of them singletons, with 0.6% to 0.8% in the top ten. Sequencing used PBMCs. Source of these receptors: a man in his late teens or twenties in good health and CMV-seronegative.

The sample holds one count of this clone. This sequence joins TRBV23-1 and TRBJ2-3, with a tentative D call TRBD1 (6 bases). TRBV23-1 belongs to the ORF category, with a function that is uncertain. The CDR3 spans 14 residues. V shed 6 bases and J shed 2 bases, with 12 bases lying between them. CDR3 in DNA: TGCGCCAGCAGCAGACGGGACAACACAGATACGCAGTATTTT. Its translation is CASSRRDNTDTQYF.

The chain's CDR3 is CASSSYERSYEQYF. The CDR3 coding sequence is TGTGCCAGCAGCTCGTACGAGCGTTCCTACGAGCAGTACTTC. This rearrangement joins TRBV7-2 to TRBJ2-7, with no clear D. Germline loops: CDR1 SGHTA, CDR2 FQGNSA. The CDR3 covers 14 residues. With 4 bases removed from V and 1 base from J, the gap between germline ends came to 11 bases.

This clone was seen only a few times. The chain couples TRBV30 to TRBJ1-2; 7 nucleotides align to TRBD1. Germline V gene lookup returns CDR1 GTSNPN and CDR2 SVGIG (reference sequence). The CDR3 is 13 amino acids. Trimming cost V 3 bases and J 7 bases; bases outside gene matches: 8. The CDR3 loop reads CAWRKGGEGGYTF. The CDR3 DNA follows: TGTGCCTGGAGAAAAGGGGGCGAGGGTGGCTACACCTTC.

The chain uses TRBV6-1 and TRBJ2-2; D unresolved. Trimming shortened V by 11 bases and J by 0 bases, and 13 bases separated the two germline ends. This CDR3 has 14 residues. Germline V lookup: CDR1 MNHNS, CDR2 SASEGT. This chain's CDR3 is CASRRSTNTGELFF. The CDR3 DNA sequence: TGTGCCTCTAGGAGAAGTACGAACACCGGGGAGCTGTTTTTT.

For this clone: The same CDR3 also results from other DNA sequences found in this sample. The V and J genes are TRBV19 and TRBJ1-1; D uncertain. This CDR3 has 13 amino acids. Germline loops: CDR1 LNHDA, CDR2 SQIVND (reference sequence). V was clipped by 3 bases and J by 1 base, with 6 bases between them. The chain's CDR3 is CASSIGGNTEAFF. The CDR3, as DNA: TGTGCCAGTAGTATCGGTGGGAACACTGAAGCTTTCTTT.

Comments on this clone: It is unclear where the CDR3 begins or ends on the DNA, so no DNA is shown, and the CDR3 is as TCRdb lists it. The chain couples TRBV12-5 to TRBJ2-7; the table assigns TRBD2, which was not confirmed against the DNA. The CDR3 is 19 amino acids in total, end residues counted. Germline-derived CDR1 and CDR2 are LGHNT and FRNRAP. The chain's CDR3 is CASGTSVLAGNRSSYEQYV.

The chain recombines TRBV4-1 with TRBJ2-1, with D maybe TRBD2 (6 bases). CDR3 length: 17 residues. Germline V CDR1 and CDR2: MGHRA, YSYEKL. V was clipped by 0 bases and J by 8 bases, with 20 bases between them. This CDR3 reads CASSQEVVAAGLHEQFF. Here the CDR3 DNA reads TGCGCCAGCAGCCAAGAGGTTGTCGCGGCGGGATTACATGAGCAGTTCTTC.

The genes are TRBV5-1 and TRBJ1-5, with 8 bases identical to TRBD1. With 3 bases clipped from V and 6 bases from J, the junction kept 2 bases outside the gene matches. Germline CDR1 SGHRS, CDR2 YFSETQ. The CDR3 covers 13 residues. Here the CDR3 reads CASSWTGSQPQHF. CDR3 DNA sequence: TGCGCCAGCAGCTGGACAGGGTCTCAGCCCCAGCATTTT.

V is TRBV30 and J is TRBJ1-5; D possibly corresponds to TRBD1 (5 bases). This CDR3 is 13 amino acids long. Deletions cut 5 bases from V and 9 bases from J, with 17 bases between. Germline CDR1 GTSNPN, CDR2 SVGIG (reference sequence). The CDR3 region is CAWGAQGLGPQHF. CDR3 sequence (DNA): TGTGCCTGGGGGGCCCAGGGCCTCGGGCCCCAGCATTTT.

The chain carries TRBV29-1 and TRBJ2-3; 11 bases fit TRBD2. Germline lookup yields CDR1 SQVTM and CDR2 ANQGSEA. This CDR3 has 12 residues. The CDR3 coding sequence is TGCGGGGGGGGGACTAGCGGAGATACGCAGTATTTT. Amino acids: CGGGTSGDTQYF.

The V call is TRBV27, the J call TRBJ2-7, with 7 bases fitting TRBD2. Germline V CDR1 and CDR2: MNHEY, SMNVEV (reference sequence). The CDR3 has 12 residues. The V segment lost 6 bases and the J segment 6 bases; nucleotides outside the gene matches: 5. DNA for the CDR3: TGTGCCAGCAGCTACCCGGGGGGCGAGCAGTACTTC. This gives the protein CASSYPGGEQYF.

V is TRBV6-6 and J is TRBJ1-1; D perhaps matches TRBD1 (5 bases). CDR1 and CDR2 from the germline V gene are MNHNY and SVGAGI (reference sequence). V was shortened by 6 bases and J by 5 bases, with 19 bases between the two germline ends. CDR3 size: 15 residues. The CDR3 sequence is CASSPPRGSGTEAFF. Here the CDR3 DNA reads TGTGCCAGCAGCCCACCCCGGGGGAGCGGTACTGAAGCTTTCTTT.

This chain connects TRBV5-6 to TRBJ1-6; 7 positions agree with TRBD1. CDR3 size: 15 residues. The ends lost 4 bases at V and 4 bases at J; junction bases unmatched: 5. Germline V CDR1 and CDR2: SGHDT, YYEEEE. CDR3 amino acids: CASSLGQFYNSPLHF. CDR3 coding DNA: TGTGCCAGCAGCCTGGGACAGTTTTATAATTCACCCCTCCACTTT.

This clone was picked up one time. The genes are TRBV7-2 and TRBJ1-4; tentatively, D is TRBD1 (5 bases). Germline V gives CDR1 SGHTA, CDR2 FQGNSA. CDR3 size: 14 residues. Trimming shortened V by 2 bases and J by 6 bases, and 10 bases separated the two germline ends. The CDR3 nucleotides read TGTGCCAGCAGCTTACTAGGGGTGGATGAAAAACTGTTTTTT. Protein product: CASSLLGVDEKLFF.

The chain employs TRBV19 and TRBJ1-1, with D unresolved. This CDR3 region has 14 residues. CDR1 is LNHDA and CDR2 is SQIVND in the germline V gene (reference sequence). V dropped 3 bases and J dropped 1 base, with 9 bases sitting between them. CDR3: CASSISSGNTEAFF. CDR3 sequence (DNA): TGTGCCAGTAGTATCTCATCAGGGAACACTGAAGCTTTCTTT.

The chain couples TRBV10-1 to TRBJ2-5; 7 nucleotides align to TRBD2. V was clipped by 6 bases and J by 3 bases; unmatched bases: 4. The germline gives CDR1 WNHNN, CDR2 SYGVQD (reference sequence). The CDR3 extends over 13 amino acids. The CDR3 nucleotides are TGCGCCAGCAGCGCCGGACTAGAAGAGACCCAGTACTTC. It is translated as CASSAGLEETQYF.

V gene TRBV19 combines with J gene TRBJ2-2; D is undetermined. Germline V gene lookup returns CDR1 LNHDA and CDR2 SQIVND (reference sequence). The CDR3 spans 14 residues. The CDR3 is CATSRVSNIGELFF. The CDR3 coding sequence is TGTGCTACCAGTCGGGTCTCTAATATCGGGGAGCTGTTTTTT.

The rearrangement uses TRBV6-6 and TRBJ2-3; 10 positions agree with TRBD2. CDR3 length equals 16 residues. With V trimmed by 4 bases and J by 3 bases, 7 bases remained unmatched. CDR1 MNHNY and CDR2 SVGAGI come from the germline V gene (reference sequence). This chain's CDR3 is CASSSATSGITDTQYF. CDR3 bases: TGTGCCAGCAGTTCCGCCACTAGCGGGATAACAGATACGCAGTATTTT.

The CDR3 reads CASSGISRPNEQFF. The DNA for the CDR3 is TGTGCCAGCAGTGGGATAAGCAGGCCCAATGAGCAGTTCTTC. This sequence joins TRBV2 and TRBJ2-1; no reliable D call. The CDR3 covers 14 residues. CDR1 is SNHLY and CDR2 is FYNNEI in the germline V gene. V gave up 4 bases and J gave up 6 bases, with 13 bases separating them.

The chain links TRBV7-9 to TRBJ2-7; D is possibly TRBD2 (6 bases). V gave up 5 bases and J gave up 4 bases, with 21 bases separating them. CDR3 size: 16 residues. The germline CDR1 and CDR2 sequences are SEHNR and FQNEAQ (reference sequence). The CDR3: CASSKPGPRERYEQYF. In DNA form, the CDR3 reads TGTGCCAGCAGCAAACCCGGGCCCCGGGAGAGGTACGAGCAGTACTTC.